Following are 25 T cell receptor beta chains from one sample sequenced in a study of blood T cell repertoires in COVID-19 (dated by TCRdb to the early 2020s). Libraries were made using the immunoSEQ multiplex PCR assay. What TCRdb holds here is the immuneACCESS table cut down to in-frame rearrangements. Part of the clones is not present; checked against another copy, under half of the missing clones reflect an unresolved V gene, and the others are unexplained. A total of some 80,000 clones appear in this sample, 88% of them only once. The ten largest make up roughly 19% of the sample. Sequences were obtained from peripheral blood. These receptors were collected from a human donor in a cohort sampled during active COVID-19.

V usage is TRBV19 and J usage is TRBJ2-1; D possibly corresponds to TRBD2 (5 bases). Germline V gene sequence: CDR1 LNHDA, CDR2 SQIVND (reference sequence). This CDR3 has 13 amino acids. V lost 5 bases and J 6 bases, leaving 11 bases between the germline ends. DNA for the CDR3: TGTGCCAGTAGTCCAGCGGTTGGCAATGAGCAGTTCTTC. This gives the protein CASSPAVGNEQFF.

The J gene is TRBJ1-1, the V gene TRBV6-5; 8 bases fit TRBD1. CDR3 length equals 14 residues. The V gene end was trimmed by 6 bases and the J gene end by 2 bases; junction bases not matched to a gene: 5. CDR1 and CDR2 (germline): MNHEY, SVGAGI. The CDR3 nucleotides read TGTGCCAGCAGGGACAGGGCGTTTAACACTGAAGCTTTCTTT. Its translation: CASRDRAFNTEAFF.

The rearrangement links TRBV6-4 to TRBJ1-5; TRBD1 matches 8 bases. Trimming took 3 bases from V and 4 from J; bases not matched to a gene: 2. This CDR3 spans 14 amino acids. Germline V gene data show CDR1 as MRHNA and CDR2 as SNTAGT. The CDR3: CASSERTGNQPQHF. CDR3 DNA sequence: TGTGCCAGCAGTGAAAGGACAGGGAATCAGCCCCAGCATTTT.

The chain has TRBV5-4 and TRBJ2-7; the match to TRBD1 covers 7 bases. The V gene end was trimmed by 4 bases and the J gene end by 4 bases; junction bases not matched to a gene: 5. This CDR3 has 13 residues. Germline CDR1 and CDR2: SGHNT and YYREEE (reference sequence). CDR3 in amino acids: CASSHDRAYEQYF. The CDR3 DNA reads TGTGCCAGCAGCCATGACAGGGCTTACGAGCAGTACTTC. The variable domain in full, with the rest retrieved from reference TRBV5-4 and TRBJ2-7, is ETGVTQSPTHLIKTRGQQVTLRCSSQSGHNTVSWYQQALGQGPQFIFQYYREEENGRGNFPPRFSGLQFPNYSSELNVNALELDDSALYLCASSHDRAYEQYFGPGTRLTVT.

The chain uses TRBV3-1 (or the pseudogene TRBV3-2) and TRBJ2-1; 11 bases are shared with TRBD2. This CDR3 has 18 residues. Germline V gene data show CDR1 as LGHDT and CDR2 as YNNKEL (reference sequence). Trimming took 7 bases from V and 7 from J; bases not matched to a gene: 18. The CDR3 bases are TGTGCCAGCACGCCTCCCTCCGGGCTAGCGGGAGGAAAAAATGAGCAGTTCTTC. Protein product: CASTPPSGLAGGKNEQFF.

Relative to its sample, this clone is medium-sized. V is TRBV10-1 and J is TRBJ2-7; D not resolved. Germline V lookup: CDR1 WNHNN, CDR2 SYGVQD (reference sequence). The CDR3 is made up of 12 amino acids. Trimming cost V 3 bases and J 4 bases, with 7 bases left between them. The CDR3 nucleotides are TGCGCCAGCAGTGATGGCGGATACGAGCAGTACTTC. Protein: CASSDGGYEQYF.

J is TRBJ2-3 and V is TRBV7-7, with D possibly matching TRBD1 (5 bases). This CDR3 contains 14 residues. V lost 5 bases, J lost 0 bases, and 9 bases lay in between. The germline V gene encodes CDR1 SSHAT and CDR2 FNYEAQ (reference sequence). The CDR3 reads CASSQQGSTDTQYF. The CDR3 DNA reads TGTGCCAGCAGCCAGCAGGGAAGCACAGATACGCAGTATTTT.

The V call is TRBV27, the J call TRBJ2-3, with TRBD2 matching 7 bases. Germline lookup yields CDR1 MNHEY and CDR2 SMNVEV (reference sequence). The CDR3 covers 14 residues. J gave up 8 bases and V 3 bases, and 8 bases lay outside the gene matches. Here the CDR3 DNA reads TGTGCCAGCAGTTTTTCGACTAGCTGGGGTACGCAGTATTTT. It is translated as CASSFSTSWGTQYF.

The J gene is TRBJ1-5, the V gene TRBV13; 10 positions agree with TRBD1. Looked up from germline, CDR1 is PRHDT and CDR2 is FYEKMQ (reference sequence). CDR3 size: 15 residues. The junction had 5 bases not matched to a gene; V was cut back by 6 bases and J by 3 bases. CDR3 sequence: CASRSGTGDNQPQHF. CDR3 DNA: TGTGCCAGCAGGTCCGGGACAGGGGACAATCAGCCCCAGCATTTT.

This clone was counted once. The rearrangement uses TRBV20-1 and TRBJ1-5; tentatively, D is TRBD1 (5 bases). CDR1 is DFQATT, CDR2 SNEGSKA, per germline (reference sequence). V was shortened by 3 bases and J by 0 bases, with 12 bases between the two germline ends. The CDR3 is made up of 15 amino acids. The CDR3 protein is CSASWGGYSNQPQHF. The DNA for the CDR3 is TGCAGTGCTAGTTGGGGGGGTTATAGCAATCAGCCCCAGCATTTT.

The CDR3 loop is CATTKTGNTGELFF. CDR3 nucleotide sequence: TGTGCCACTACAAAGACAGGGAACACCGGGGAGCTGTTTTTT. V gene TRBV2 combines with J gene TRBJ2-2, with a weak D call TRBD1 (6 bases). Trimming shortened V by 10 bases and J by 1 base, and 13 bases separated the two germline ends. Germline CDR1 is SNHLY and CDR2 is FYNNEI. The CDR3 runs to 14 residues.

This clone was counted once. This chain links TRBV2 with TRBJ1-2; 9 bases map to TRBD1. The CDR3 totals 14 residues. Germline CDR1 reads SNHLY; CDR2 reads FYNNEI. J gave up 8 bases and V 2 bases, and 6 bases lay outside the gene matches. CDR3 protein: CASSERTGGGGYTF. The DNA for the CDR3 is TGTGCCAGCAGTGAACGAACAGGGGGCGGAGGCTACACCTTC.

This sequence joins TRBV4-3 and TRBJ2-7; 10 nucleotides line up with TRBD1. Trimming removed 1 base from V and 4 bases from J; junction bases left unmatched: 10. From germline, CDR1 is LGHNA and CDR2 YSLEER. This CDR3 has 17 residues. This CDR3 is CASSQGRGDRGFYEQYF. The CDR3 DNA is TGCGCCAGCAGCCAAGGTCGAGGGGACAGGGGTTTTTACGAGCAGTACTTC.

The gene calls are TRBV6-5 and TRBJ1-2; TRBD1 aligns across 8 bases. Looked up from germline, CDR1 is MNHEY and CDR2 is SVGAGI. V trimming: 6 bases; J trimming: 4 bases; junction bases outside the gene matches: 7. The CDR3 spans 14 residues. The CDR3 coding sequence is TGTGCCAGCAGGGGCTCAGGGGGCGGCTATGGCTACACCTTC. Encoded protein: CASRGSGGGYGYTF.

V gene TRBV3-1 (or the pseudogene TRBV3-2) combines with J gene TRBJ2-3; 9 nucleotides line up with TRBD1. The CDR3 contains 15 residues. Germline V gives CDR1 LGHDT, CDR2 YNNKEL (reference sequence). V lost 5 bases and J lost 5; bases outside the gene matches: 8. The CDR3 sequence is CASSYRTGAGDTQYF. CDR3 nucleotides: TGTGCCAGCAGCTACCGGACAGGGGCGGGAGATACGCAGTATTTT.

The V and J genes are TRBV28 and TRBJ2-1, with a tentative D call TRBD2 (6 bases). Germline V gene lookup returns CDR1 MDHEN and CDR2 SYDVKM. CDR3 size: 18 residues. The V end lost 6 bases, the J end lost 8 bases, and 29 bases lay between the germline ends. The DNA of the CDR3 is TGTGCCAGCAGGTCCGGAGGGGCTAGTATTCGCCTGATGGATGAGCAGTTCTTC. This codes for CASRSGGASIRLMDEQFF.

This chain uses TRBV29-1 with TRBJ2-7; TRBD2 aligns across 7 bases. Unmatched junction bases numbered 7, after V lost 3 bases and J lost 2 bases. CDR3 length: 14 residues. Germline CDR1 SQVTM, CDR2 ANQGSEA. The CDR3: CSVEVTSQPYEQYF. The CDR3 nucleotides are TGCAGCGTTGAGGTGACTAGCCAACCCTACGAGCAGTACTTC.

This sequence joins TRBV6-5 and TRBJ2-4; D possibly corresponds to TRBD1 (6 bases). Germline lookup yields CDR1 MNHEY and CDR2 SVGAGI. Trimming removed 0 bases from V and 1 base from J, with 7 bases in between. The CDR3 runs 15 residues. The CDR3, as DNA: TGTGCCAGCAGTTACTCGAGGGGGGCCAAAAACATTCAGTACTTC. Translated: CASSYSRGAKNIQYF.

The genes are TRBV2 and TRBJ1-5; no clear D gene. V was clipped by 8 bases and J by 9 bases, with 14 bases between them. The CDR3 length is 12 residues. Germline-derived CDR1 and CDR2 are SNHLY and FYNNEI. Here the CDR3 DNA reads TGTGCCAGCGGTCTATTTGCTTGGCCCCAGCATTTT. Translation: CASGLFAWPQHF.

The V call is TRBV2, the J call TRBJ1-5; D gene unclear. V was pared by 4 bases and J by 9 bases, with 19 bases between. Germline loops: CDR1 SNHLY, CDR2 FYNNEI. The CDR3 covers 15 residues. The CDR3 here is CASSAGSDSKGPQHF. The CDR3 region has the DNA TGTGCCAGCAGTGCCGGTTCGGACTCAAAGGGGCCCCAGCATTTT.

This clone was observed a handful of times. The V gene is TRBV28, the J gene TRBJ1-1; the match to TRBD1 covers 9 bases. Germline V CDR1 and CDR2: MDHEN, SYDVKM. CDR3 length: 16 amino acids. Unmatched junction bases numbered 14, after V lost 5 bases and J lost 7 bases. CDR3: CASSSFTGGAVGEAFF. The CDR3 DNA follows: TGTGCCAGCAGTAGTTTCACAGGGGGCGCGGTCGGTGAAGCTTTCTTT.

The chain has TRBV23-1 and TRBJ1-2; 9 bases are a match to TRBD1. TRBV23-1 is an open reading frame, and its role is uncertain. The CDR3 length is 13 residues. The junction had 9 bases not matched to a gene; V was cut back by 11 bases and J by 5 bases. The CDR3 bases are TGCGCCTTAACGGACAGGGGTTGTTATGGCTACACCTTC. Its protein is CALTDRGCYGYTF.

This clone was detected a few times. The genes are TRBV10-1 and TRBJ1-5; tentative D call: TRBD1 (5 bases). V lost 0 bases, J lost 7 bases, and 10 bases lay in between. The CDR3 contains 14 residues. CDR1 is WNHNN and CDR2 is SYGVQD in the germline V gene (reference sequence). CDR3 DNA sequence: TGCGCCAGCAGTGAGTCTGGCAGGGAACAGCCCCAGCATTTT. Translated: CASSESGREQPQHF.

This clone has just a few counts. This chain uses TRBV6-5 with TRBJ2-2; D is unresolved. Between the trimmed V and J ends, which lost 7 bases and 0 bases, there was a span of 9 bases. Germline CDR1 reads MNHEY; CDR2 reads SVGAGI. The CDR3 has 14 amino acids. CDR3 residues: CASTRSANTGELFF. The CDR3 DNA reads TGTGCCAGCACTCGGTCCGCGAACACCGGGGAGCTGTTTTTT.

The V call is TRBV19, the J call TRBJ1-2, with 9 bases aligning to TRBD1. CDR1 and CDR2 (germline): LNHDA, SQIVND (reference sequence). Trimming at V came to 3 bases and at J to 3 bases, leaving 5 bases not matched to a gene. There are 15 residues in the CDR3. The CDR3 nucleotides are TGTGCCAGTAGTATTAAGGGACAGGGTGACTATGGCTACACCTTC. It codes for CASSIKGQGDYGYTF.